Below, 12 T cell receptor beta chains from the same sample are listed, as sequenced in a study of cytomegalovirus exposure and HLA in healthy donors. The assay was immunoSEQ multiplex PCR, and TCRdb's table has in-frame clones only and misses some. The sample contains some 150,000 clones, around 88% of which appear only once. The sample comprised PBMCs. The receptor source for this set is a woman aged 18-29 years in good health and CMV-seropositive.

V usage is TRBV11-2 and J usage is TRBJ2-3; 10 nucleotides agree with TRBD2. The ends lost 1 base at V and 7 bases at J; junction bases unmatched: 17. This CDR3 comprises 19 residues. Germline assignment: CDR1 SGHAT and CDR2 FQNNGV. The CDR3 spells CASSLVILASGSRANTQYF. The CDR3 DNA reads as TGTGCCAGCAGCTTAGTTATTTTGGCTAGCGGGAGTAGAGCGAATACGCAGTATTTT.

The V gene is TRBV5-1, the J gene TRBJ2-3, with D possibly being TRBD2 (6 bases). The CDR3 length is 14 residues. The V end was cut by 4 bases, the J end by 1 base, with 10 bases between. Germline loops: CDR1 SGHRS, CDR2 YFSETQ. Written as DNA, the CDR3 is TGCGCCAGCAGCCCGGGACTTGGCACAGATACGCAGTATTTT. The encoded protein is CASSPGLGTDTQYF.

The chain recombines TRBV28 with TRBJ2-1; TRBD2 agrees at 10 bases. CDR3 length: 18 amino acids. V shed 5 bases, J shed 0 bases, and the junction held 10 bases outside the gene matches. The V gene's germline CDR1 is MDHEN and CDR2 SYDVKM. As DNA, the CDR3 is TGTGCCAGCAGTCCCTCAACCCTAGCGGGGGACTCCTACAATGAGCAGTTCTTC. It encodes CASSPSTLAGDSYNEQFF.

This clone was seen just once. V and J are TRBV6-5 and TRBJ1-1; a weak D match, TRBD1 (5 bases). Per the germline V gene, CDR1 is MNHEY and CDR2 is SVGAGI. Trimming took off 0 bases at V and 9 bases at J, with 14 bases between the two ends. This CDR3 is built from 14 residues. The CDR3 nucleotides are TGTGCCAGCAGTTACTCGATATTACAGGACCAAGCTTTCTTT. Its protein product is CASSYSILQDQAFF.

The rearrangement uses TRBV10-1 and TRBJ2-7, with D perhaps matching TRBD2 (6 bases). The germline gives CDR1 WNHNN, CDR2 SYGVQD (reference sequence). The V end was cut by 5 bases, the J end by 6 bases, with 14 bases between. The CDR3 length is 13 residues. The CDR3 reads CASSSGLPSEQYF. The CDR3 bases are TGCGCCAGCAGTTCGGGACTCCCCTCCGAGCAGTACTTC.

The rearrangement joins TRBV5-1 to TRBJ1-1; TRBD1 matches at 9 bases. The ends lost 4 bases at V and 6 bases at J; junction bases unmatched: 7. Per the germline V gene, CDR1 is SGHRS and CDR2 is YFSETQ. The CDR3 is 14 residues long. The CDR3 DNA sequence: TGCGCCAGCAGCCCCGGGACAGGGATTTCTGAAGCTTTCTTT. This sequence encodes CASSPGTGISEAFF.

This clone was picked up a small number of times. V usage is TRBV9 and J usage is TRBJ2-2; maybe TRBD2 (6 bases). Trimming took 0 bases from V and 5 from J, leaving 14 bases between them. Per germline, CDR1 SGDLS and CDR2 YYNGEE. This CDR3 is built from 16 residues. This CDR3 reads CASSVGTSIRTGELFF. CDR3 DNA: TGTGCCAGCAGCGTAGGAACTAGCATTCGGACCGGGGAGCTGTTTTTT.

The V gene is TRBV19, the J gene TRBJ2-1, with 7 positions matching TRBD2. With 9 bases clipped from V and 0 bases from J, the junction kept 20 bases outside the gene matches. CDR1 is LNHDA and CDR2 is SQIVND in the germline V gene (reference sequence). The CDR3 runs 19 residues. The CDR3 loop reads CARFRLAAYPRSSYNEQFF. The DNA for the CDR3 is TGTGCCAGATTTAGGCTAGCGGCCTACCCTAGGAGCTCCTACAATGAGCAGTTCTTC.

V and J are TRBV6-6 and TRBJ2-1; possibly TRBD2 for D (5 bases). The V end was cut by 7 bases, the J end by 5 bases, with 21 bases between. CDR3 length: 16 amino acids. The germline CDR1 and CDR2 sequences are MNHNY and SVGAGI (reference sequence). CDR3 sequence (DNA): TGTGCCAGCACCGTCTTCGGGGAGCGACGGGACAATGAGCAGTTCTTC. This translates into CASTVFGERRDNEQFF.

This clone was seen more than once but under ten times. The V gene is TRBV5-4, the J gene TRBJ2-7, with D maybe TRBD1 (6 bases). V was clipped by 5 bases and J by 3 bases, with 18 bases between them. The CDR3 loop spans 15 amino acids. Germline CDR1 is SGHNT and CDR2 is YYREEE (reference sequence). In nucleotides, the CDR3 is TGTGCCAGCAGTTCGACAGCGAAAGGGGGCTACGAGCAGTACTTC. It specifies CASSSTAKGGYEQYF. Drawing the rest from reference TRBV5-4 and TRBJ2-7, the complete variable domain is ETGVTQSPTHLIKTRGQQVTLRCSSQSGHNTVSWYQQALGQGPQFIFQYYREEENGRGNFPPRFSGLQFPNYSSELNVNALELDDSALYLCASSSTAKGGYEQYFGPGTRLTVT.

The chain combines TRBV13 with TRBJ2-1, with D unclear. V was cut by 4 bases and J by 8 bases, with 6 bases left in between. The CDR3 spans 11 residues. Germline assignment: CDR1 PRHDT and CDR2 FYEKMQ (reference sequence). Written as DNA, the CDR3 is TGTGCCAGCAGCTATAGCTATGAGCAGTTCTTC. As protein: CASSYSYEQFF.

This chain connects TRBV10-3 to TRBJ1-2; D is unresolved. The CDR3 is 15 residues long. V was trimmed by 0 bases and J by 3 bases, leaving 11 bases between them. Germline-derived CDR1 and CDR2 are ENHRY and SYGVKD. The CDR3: CAISESPGSYYGYTF. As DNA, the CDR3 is TGTGCCATCAGTGAGTCGCCGGGGTCCTACTATGGCTACACCTTC.